Below are 9 T cell receptor beta chains sequenced from a single sample in a study of prognosis after radiotherapy for stage I lung cancer. Two-round multiplex PCR on genomic DNA was the method by which TCR beta CDR3 was amplified. Initially, in first-round PCR, primers specific to each TRBV and TRBJ gene were used. MiXCR, applied by TCRdb to the multiplex PCR reads, yields one record per CDR3 protein. The sample lists fewer than 35,000 distinct CDR3 sequences; roughly 52% were seen once. The specimen comprised PBMCs, sampled before or after stereotactic body radiation therapy (not recorded which). Receptor source: a donor aged 50 or older with non-small cell lung cancer.

This chain links TRBV19 with TRBJ2-1; the D is unclear. This CDR3 has 14 amino acids. The V and J ends lost 6 bases and 0 bases respectively, with 9 bases between them. Germline assignment: CDR1 LNHDA and CDR2 SQIVND (reference sequence). The CDR3 DNA sequence: TGTGCCAGTAGCTTTGGAAACTCCTACAATGAGCAGTTCTTC. Translation gives CASSFGNSYNEQFF.

In regard to this clonotype: A far larger clone is one base from this, pointing to a likely read error. As DNA, the CDR3 is TGTGCCAGCATCCTAAATCGGGAGCAGTACTTC. The encoded protein is CASILNREQYF. The chain carries TRBV9 and TRBJ2-7, with D unclear. The CDR3 sequence is 11 residues long. CDR1 SGDLS and CDR2 YYNGEE come from the germline V gene. V was trimmed by 6 bases and J by 7 bases, leaving 11 bases between them.

The V call is TRBV4-1, the J call TRBJ2-7; D unclear. CDR1 and CDR2 from the germline V gene are MGHRA and YSYEKL. The CDR3 has 15 amino acids. Trimming pared 4 bases from V and 12 bases from J, leaving 25 bases between. CDR3 residues: CASSREPGRAYERYF. The CDR3 nucleotides read TGCGCCAGCAGCCGGGAACCAGGTCGAGCCTACGAGAGGTACTTC.

With regard to this clonotype: A far larger clone is one nucleotide away, so this likely arose from a read error. The rearrangement uses TRBV6-4 and TRBJ2-7; D gene ambiguous. The ends were cut back, 9 bases at V and 2 bases at J, with 26 bases in the middle. Germline CDR1 and CDR2: MRHNA and SNTAGT. The CDR3 length is 17 residues. The CDR3 DNA follows: TGTGCCAGAAGTTACCGGCGGCTGAGGACCCACGCCTACGAGCAGTACTTC. Protein: CARSYRRLRTHAYEQYF.

Relative to its sample, this clonotype is medium-sized (0.01 to 0.1%). V is TRBV5-1 and J is TRBJ2-3; maybe TRBD2 (6 bases). V was cut by 4 bases and J by 4 bases, with 16 bases left in between. Germline V gene lookup returns CDR1 SGHRS and CDR2 YFSETQ. The CDR3 runs to 15 residues. CDR3 in amino acids: CASSPNPTGADTQYF. The CDR3 DNA sequence: TGCGCCAGCAGCCCGAACCCCACGGGAGCAGATACGCAGTATTTT.

Many counts were recorded for this clonotype. J is TRBJ1-1 and V is TRBV11-2; D not certain. The V and J ends lost 5 bases and 4 bases respectively, with 17 bases between them. Per the germline V gene, CDR1 is SGHAT and CDR2 is FQNNGV. This CDR3 is built from 15 residues. CDR3: CASSLLTSGTTEAFF. CDR3 DNA: TGTGCCAGCAGCCTCCTGACTTCGGGTACCACTGAAGCTTTCTTT.

Regarding this clonotype: A junction end diverges from the germline sequence, so it may reflect a read error. This chain connects TRBV11-1 to TRBJ2-1, with a weak D call TRBD1 (5 bases). Germline lookup yields CDR1 SGHAT and CDR2 FQDESV (reference sequence). The CDR3 runs 13 residues. This chain's CDR3 is CARSLQVANEQFF. In nucleotides, the CDR3 is TGTGCCCGCAGCTTACAGGTGGCGAATGAGCAGTTCTTC.

The chain combines TRBV12-3 or TRBV12-4 with TRBJ2-3; TRBD2 might be the D (5 bases). CDR3 length: 15 amino acids. V lost 3 bases, J lost 5 bases, and 15 bases lay in between. The CDR3 nucleotides are TGTGCCAGCAGTTTTGTATCTGGAGGCCAAGATACGCAGTATTTT. Encoded protein: CASSFVSGGQDTQYF.

Ten or more counts support this clonotype. J is TRBJ2-2 and V is TRBV18; no reliable D call. The CDR3 loop spans 13 amino acids. The germline V gene encodes CDR1 KGHSH and CDR2 LQKENI. V was cut by 3 bases and J by 4 bases, with 6 bases left in between. CDR3 loop: CASSPWGTGELFF. For the CDR3, the DNA is TGTGCCAGCTCACCCTGGGGCACCGGGGAGCTGTTTTTT. Using reference TRBV18 and TRBJ2-2 for the parts outside the CDR3, the full variable domain is NAGVMQNPRHLVRRRGQEARLRCSPMKGHSHVYWYRQLPEEGLKFMVYLQKENIIDESGMPKERFSAEFPKEGPSILRIQQVVRGDSAAYFCASSPWGTGELFFGEGSRLTVL.